This T cell receptor (beta chain) was recovered during a study of cytomegalovirus exposure and HLA in healthy donors (dated by TCRdb to 2017 to 2019). Turning to the overall study: In an earlier analysis of approximately 640 of the donors, 250 to 300 Gb of sequence data and 95 million to 130 million unique TCR beta sequences from 150 million to 200 million T cells were reported. Of the 350 to 400 genotyped donors, about 80% fell in the genetic ancestry cluster associated with self-reported Caucasian donors. To predict cytomegalovirus infection status, the study brought together high-throughput TCR immunosequencing, statistical association of individual TCRs with disease status, and machine learning. Along with the roughly 700-subject first cohort, a separate validation cohort of over 90 different subjects was used. An early release covering some 640 HLA-typed donors comprised roughly 300 gigabases of sequencing data and 85 million to 100 million unique TCR sequences. Donor age, sex, ethnicity and CMV serostatus were collected together with the repertoire data. Typing coverage differed by locus: A, B, C, DRB1 and DQB1 were typed in roughly 620-640 donors, DQA1 in about 550, DPA1 in 600 to 610, and DPB1 in 472. An earlier analysis of approximately 640 of the donors applied high-throughput TCR beta sequencing to assess whether each TCR beta V gene segment acted as functional or pseudogenic. Rather than drawing on any new phenotypic data, the later analysis identified candidate immune exposures from TCR beta sequences and the way those sequences occurred across donors. To study patterns of TCR occurrence, a later analysis re-analyzed previously published TCR beta repertoires from 666 donors and added high-resolution HLA genotyping. Among about 360 genotyped donors of the cohort, an average of around 240,000 unique TCR beta nucleotide sequences were sequenced per donor, about a sixth of them non-productive. A later genetic analysis used genome-wide SNP genotypes for about 60% of the roughly 670 donors, treating that subset as a discovery cohort. The study aimed to test whether cataloging public T cell receptors could reveal signatures of past pathogen exposure. Class I and class II HLA loci were covered by the typing at four-digit resolution. All discovery cohort repertoires had been generated using a single sequencing platform. Several DR-DQ haplotypes were handled as single units for association and clustering because linkage in the cohort was strong. The study profiled the T cell repertoires of under 700 subjects by immunosequencing and related them to cytomegalovirus serostatus. Study-wide findings and limitations: At a false discovery rate of 0.05, a later analysis linked some 17,000 TCR beta sequences to specific HLA alleles. HLA typing was unavailable for some donors at each locus, so association tests used only the typed subset. According to the authors, the approach could potentially be generalized to other disease states and immunological phenotypes. A later analysis reported that several top co-occurrence clusters appeared linked to parvovirus B19, influenza, CMV and Epstein-Barr virus. The classifier was reported to diagnose cytomegalovirus status with high specificity and sensitivity in both the original cohort and the validation cohort. In a later analysis, HLA-associated TCR beta chains were found to be more clonally expanded and to have lower generation probabilities than equally common non-associated chains. Linkage disequilibrium might explain the correlated functional status among segregating V segments, but an unknown experimental factor could not be ruled out. Assigning TCR associations to individual alleles was difficult when HLA alleles, especially DR and DQ, strongly co-occurred. The only immune exposure information available for the cohort was CMV serostatus. In a later analysis, TCR association rates were found to vary across HLA loci, with the most associated TCRs seen for DRB1 alleles and the fewest for HLA-C alleles. Most CMV-associated TCR beta chains appeared to be HLA-restricted in a later analysis, and the HLA associations seemed to be driven largely by CMV exposure. A few of the identified cytomegalovirus-associated TCR beta chains were confirmed in vitro to be specific for cytomegalovirus antigens. A further reported finding was that TCR beta sequences accurately predicted the HLA-A and HLA-B alleles for most subjects in the first cohort. A later genetic analysis reported fewer N-insertions in productive TCRs among donors in an Asian-associated ancestry cluster than the roughly 700-donor mean. Because counts were too low, seventeen rarely observed V segments, including chromosome 9 orphons, were left out of the earlier analysis of a few hundred of the donors. An association between a missense DCLRE1C variant and V-gene and J-gene trimming of TCR beta chains was found in a later genetic analysis and replicated in an independent cohort. Some IMGT-functional V segments, including TRBV6-2 and TRBV6-3, could not be distinguished by the 87-base-pair reads and were therefore excluded. In the study, approximately 160 TCR beta chains were listed as associated with cytomegalovirus. The sequencing pipeline was judged likely to have produced a cluster of highly shared sequence variants as a technical artifact. Presence/absence analyses assumed roughly uniform sequencing depth across donors, an assumption that may not hold. Broadly in line with IMGT annotations, most TCR beta V segments showed up in productive rearrangements about 87% or about 30% of the time in an earlier analysis of some 590 of the donors. Most TCR sequences were seen in very few donors, while some public TCRs were found in many individuals. Only TCR beta chains were sequenced in this cohort, and the absence of alpha or paired-chain data limited detectable features.

Reading from cysteine to phenylalanine, the CDR3 counts 14 amino acids. The DNA shown is the 42-base CDR3, in frame from base 1. From a lookup of the germline V gene, CDR1 and CDR2 are ENHRY and SYGVKD. Trimming takes 5 bases from V and 2 bases from J, and the germline ends sit 12 bases apart. The cohort comprised 666 healthy bone marrow donors. At the time of sampling, every cohort member was nominally healthy, though immune exposures that went unrecorded were likely present. The donor was CMV seropositive and belonged to the group of 250 to 300 seropositive cohort members. A peripheral blood sample was collected from each donor, and TCR beta sequencing was performed on peripheral blood mononuclear cells. The Qiagen DNeasy Blood Extraction Kit was used to extract genomic DNA from the blood cell samples. Concerning this clone itself: The antigen it recognizes is unknown. Base-call qualities are not available, and no considerably larger clone is one nucleotide away.

To prepare the library, the immunoSEQ multiplex PCR assay was applied. For the multiplex PCR, a mixture combining 60 forward primers for TCR Vbeta segments and 13 reverse primers for TCR Jbeta segments was used. Amplification of the CDR3 region of rearranged TCR beta genes was performed with a multiplex PCR assay on genomic DNA. The Illumina HiSeq System was used to sequence the amplified TCR beta libraries as 87-base-pair reads. Per the authors' processing: Across the roughly 600 repertoires, a later analysis counted tens of millions of unique TCR beta chains, approximately 12 million of which were shared by at least two donors. To remove PCR and sequencing errors, raw reads were error-corrected and collapsed into unique sequences using a nearest-neighbor algorithm that merged closely related sequences. To assign V, D and J gene segments, CDR3 sequences were aligned to IMGT reference sequences. For a sequence to be retained, a match of at least six nucleotides was required to both a V gene segment and a J gene segment. A rearrangement counted as productive if the CDR3 had no stop codons and remained in frame with V and J, and every other rearrangement counted as non-productive. Following IMGT convention, CDR3 was defined as the stretch from the second conserved V-encoded cysteine up to the conserved J-encoded phenylalanine. The earlier analysis of fewer than 700 of the donors excluded sequences that lacked an unambiguous match to a single V gene segment. In an earlier analysis of some 590 of the donors, a V segment was called functional when productive rearrangements were above 56.7%, and segregating when the standard deviation between donors exceeded 5%. To diagnose cytomegalovirus status from the catalog of TCR beta chain sequences, a statistical classification framework was built. In a later analysis, TCR nucleotide sequences were compared against IMGT/GENE-DB human TR gene sequences so that V and J genes could be assigned. The TCRdist pipeline was used in a later analysis to assign CDR3 sequences and most-parsimonious VDJ recombination scenarios. In a later analysis, each TCR beta chain was defined by its CDR3 amino acid sequence together with its V-gene family, and reads lacking a unique V-gene family were excluded. A later analysis removed 592 highly shared, low-generation-probability nucleotide sequences to deal with suspected cross-contamination and a sequencing artifact. In a later analysis, a clonal expansion index was calculated for each public chain from normalized within-repertoire ranks of inferred template counts. Generation probabilities in a later analysis came from a VDJ recombination model fitted to out-of-frame rearrangements, and those results were checked against IGoR. Hypergeometric tests were used in a later analysis to score TCR-TCR, TCR-HLA and TCR-CMV co-occurrence, with a repertoire-size bias correction applied to the TCR pairs. A later analysis estimated false discovery rates by permuting HLA or CMV assignments 20 times. A later analysis grouped co-occurring TCRs with DBSCAN, adding TCRdist sequence similarity when clustering within HLA-allele-positive subsets. Co-occurrence clustering excluded repertoires with fewer than 30,000 or more than 120,000 public chains, plus five with anomalous nucleotide sharing. TCRdb obtained this table from immuneACCESS and retained in-frame rearrangements with V and J assigned. These tables miss some clones; where compared with another copy, unresolved V genes account for less than half of the shortfall, and the remainder is unexplained. V, J and clone size are taken as reported in that table, and D and trimming were inferred from the DNA itself. The table for this sample lists around 170,000 clones; roughly 80% of them were counted only once. Together, the top ten hold 6.3% of the sample.

The V gene is TRBV10-3 and the J gene is TRBJ2-5, and the D gene may be TRBD1, 6 bases matching. The source material was PBMCs. The source of this sequence is a man aged 35 to 55 in good health and CMV-seropositive. CDR3 region: CAISIGGRQETQYF. The nucleotide sequence reads TGTGCCATCAGTATTGGGGGCAGGCAAGAGACCCAGTACTTC.